The TCR beta chain under discussion was sequenced for a study of blood T cells in healthy people across ages. Overall study findings and caveats: There were more naive CD4+ cells and higher diversity in long-lived donors than in aged donors.

Then a second PCR, running about 7 to 11 cycles, was carried out with a sample-barcoded 5' primer and a J-beta primer mix. All cDNA molecules were each tagged by a template-switch adaptor with 12 random nucleotides. TCRdb re-analysed the 5' RACE reads in MiXCR, keeping a single row per CDR3 protein. The sample shows around 1,000,000 distinct CDR3 sequences, 30% to 40% of them seen only once. Researchers report isolating at least 6.5 million PBMCs per sample. There are a few counts of this clonotype. Its cognate antigen is unknown. This CDR3 is 12 amino acids long. Germline loops: CDR1 SGDLS, CDR2 YYNGEE. V gave up 4 bases and J gave up 6 bases, with 10 bases separating them.

The sequence came from a man aged 18 to 35 in good health. V is TRBV9 and J is TRBJ1-2; weak D call: TRBD1 (6 bases). Sample: blood. The CDR3 loop reads CASSRTANGYTF. Here the CDR3 DNA reads TGTGCCAGCAGCCGGACAGCTAATGGCTACACCTTC.